A selection of T cell receptor beta chains follows, all from one sample in a study of blood T cell repertoires in COVID-19. Produced via immunoSEQ multiplex PCR; TCRdb's table is partial and in-frame only. The top ten clones hold 9.8% of a sample with 180,000 or so clones, around 85% of them seen once. The sequenced material came from peripheral blood. Source of these receptors: an elderly woman with acute or convalescent COVID-19. Each CDR3 is given with its conserved first and last residue.

CDR3 length	V gene	CDR3 protein
14	TRBV2	CASKPGSTNEKLFF
17	TRBV4-1	CASSSPQRGGMTDTQYF
13	TRBV29-1	CSVGTGSGNEQFF
15	TRBV2	CASRIGLATTDTQYF
15	TRBV5-1	CASSLAETGGTEAFF
16	TRBV3-1/TRBV3-2	CASSLGQGFGANVLTF
15	TRBV13	CASSTTGTGGNIQYF
13	TRBV6-2/TRBV6-3	CASSYSDGYEQYF
15	TRBV3-1/TRBV3-2	CASSQDRNRVNEQFF
16	TRBV6-6	CASSPPSSRRTEKLFF
17	TRBV5-1	CASSLSQNQNRGTEAFF
13	TRBV7-3	CASSLSGPTEAFF
17	TRBV6-1	CASSGMLSGTYTDTQYF
14	TRBV27	CASSLGGGNSPLHF
14	TRBV7-9	CASSPGTGTYEQYF
15	TRBV4-3	CASSQEPGGGETQYF
17	TRBV11-2	CASSLLLTTSGGNIQYF
14	TRBV10-2	CASSEAAVNQPQHF
13	TRBV7-2	CASSSGGGQPQHF
14	TRBV15	CATSRVAGKTEAFF
13	TRBV12-3/TRBV12-4	CASSMRRAYEQYF
12	TRBV6-5	CASSYLNEKLFF
14	TRBV7-8	CASSLEAGIYEQYF
14	TRBV9	CASSVEQAYGELFF
14	TRBV6-6	CASSYTAFEGEQFF
14	TRBV5-4	CASSLGGTNSPLHF
13	TRBV30	CAWSVAGGREQFF
14	TRBV5-1	CASSLGQAGDTQYF
15	TRBV19	CASSPLGLSNEKLFF
14	TRBV19	CASNHGESNQPQHF
13	TRBV6-5	CATQTWGQDEAFF
12	TRBV29-1	CSYRRGEYEQYF
15	TRBV5-1	CASSLVGGTGNTIYF
14	TRBV3-1/TRBV3-2	CASSQGVAGETQYF
15	TRBV6-1	CASSEAGQLQETQYF
15	TRBV7-2	CASSLQTGWNTEAFF
19	TRBV4-3	CASSQDYGTGPSTYYGYTF
17	TRBV5-4	CASSPRLGGGYQETQYF
15	TRBV11-2	CASSTLGQEASPLHF
15	TRBV6-1	CASSEAGLALGEQFF
17	TRBV11-2	CASSRGYGRGSTGELFF
14	TRBV27	CASSLVRGYNEQFF
14	TRBV5-1	CASSSQGSGNTIYF
15	TRBV5-1	CASSFSGQGDQPQHF
13	TRBV30	CAWTTTAGTEAFF
15	TRBV11-2	CASSLASVMNTEAFF
14	TRBV7-9	CASSFTGGNQPQHF
16	TRBV10-1	CASSEPTSGSYYEQYF
11	TRBV20-1	CSGLYQETQYF
13	TRBV7-2	CASSPGQGNGYTF
15	TRBV10-2	CASSEVGAHNYGYTF
11	TRBV12-3/TRBV12-4	CASSLSGIYTF
15	TRBV19	CASSTLTTGQETQYF
17	TRBV7-9	CASSLTSSGGYTGELFF
14	TRBV5-4	CASSGQGATYEQYF
13	TRBV15	CATSQPGTGELFF
14	TRBV3-1/TRBV3-2	CASSQAFGGAGYTF
16	TRBV10-2	CASSIRGGLAKNIQYF
13	TRBV12-3/TRBV12-4	CASSTQATGTLHF
13	TRBV11-2	CASSLAGRGENTF